Listed below are T cell receptor beta chains from one sample, sequenced in a study of T-cell reconstitution after alpha-beta-depleted transplantation in children. A single record per CDR3 protein comes from TCRdb applying MiXCR to the PCR reads. The repertoire has 540,000 or so distinct CDR3 sequences, under 30% of them found once; the top ten carry 14%. Material: PBMCs, mostly from graft donor cells, obtained 360 days after TCRalphabeta/CD19-depleted stem cell transplant. The receptors derive from a boy in the first two years of life who had a stem cell transplant for acute myeloid leukemia, so the T cells may come from the graft donor. CDR3s include the opening cysteine and the closing phenylalanine or tryptophan. The D gene is left open where the match is weak. Expanded clones are given a class, and other clones once, few, many or no size at all.

>TRBJ1-6|many|NA|TRBV7-9
CASSFPGRPGKSSYNSPLHF
TGTGCCAGCAGCTTCCCAGGGAGGCCCGGAAAGAGCTCCTATAATTCACCCCTCCACTTT
>TRBJ2-1|NA|TRBD2|TRBV10-3
CAISARTSYNEQFF
TGTGCCATCAGTGCTCGGACTAGCTACAATGAGCAGTTCTTC
>TRBJ2-5|many|NA|TRBV6-5
CASSYSRGEETQYF
TGTGCCAGCAGTTACTCGAGGGGAGAGGAGACCCAGTACTTC
>TRBJ1-1|few|NA|TRBV7-9
CASSLLGGSGTEAFF
TGTGCCAGCAGCTTATTGGGAGGATCAGGCACTGAAGCTTTCTTT
>TRBJ1-4|NA|NA|TRBV12-3/TRBV12-4
CASSLDNEKLFF
TGTGCCAGCAGTTTGGACAATGAAAAACTGTTTTTT
>TRBJ1-2|few|NA|TRBV27
CASSTSRTALLDYGYTF
TGTGCCAGCAGTACTTCTCGGACAGCCCTCCTAGACTATGGCTACACCTTC
>TRBJ2-3|few|NA|TRBV20-1
CSARTRLVWPDTQYF
TGCAGTGCCAGGACTCGACTAGTCTGGCCAGATACGCAGTATTTT
>TRBJ1-1|few|NA|TRBV20-1
CSARKRASNTEAFF
TGCAGTGCTAGAAAAAGGGCCTCGAACACTGAAGCTTTCTTT
>TRBJ2-3|NA|NA|TRBV12-3/TRBV12-4
CASSNPGLKQYF
TGTGCCAGCAGTAATCCGGGACTTAAGCAGTATTTT
>TRBJ2-7|NA|TRBD1|TRBV11-3
CASSLAGQVSHEQYF
TGTGCCAGCAGCTTAGCCGGACAGGTGAGCCACGAGCAGTACTTC
>TRBJ2-7|NA|NA|TRBV10-3
CAISESLTASYEQYF
TGTGCCATCAGTGAGTCGCTGACAGCCTCCTACGAGCAGTACTTC
>TRBJ2-2|many|NA|TRBV12-3/TRBV12-4
CASSFGRYLSANTGELFF
TGTGCCAGCAGTTTTGGACGGTACCTTTCTGCGAACACCGGGGAGCTGTTTTTT
>TRBJ2-1|NA|TRBD1|TRBV6-2/TRBV6-3
CASSLTGGYYNEQFF
TGTGCCAGCAGTCTGACAGGGGGCTATTACAATGAGCAGTTCTTC
>TRBJ2-3|many|TRBD2|TRBV2
CASSGGLVTDTQYF
TGTGCCAGCAGTGGTGGACTAGTCACAGATACGCAGTATTTT
>TRBJ2-3|NA|NA|TRBV12-3/TRBV12-4
CASSLKGGGTTDTQYF
TGTGCCAGCAGTTTAAAAGGGGGGGGAACCACAGATACGCAGTATTTT
>TRBJ2-5|few|TRBD2|TRBV12-3/TRBV12-4
CASSLTSGGWETQYF
TGTGCCAGCAGTTTAACGAGCGGGGGATGGGAGACCCAGTACTTC
>TRBJ2-3|many|NA|TRBV12-3/TRBV12-4
CASSFRGNTDTQYF
TGTGCCAGCAGTTTCAGGGGAAACACAGATACGCAGTATTTT
>TRBJ2-2|NA|TRBD2|TRBV20-1
CSASGGVRTGELFF
TGCAGTGCTAGCGGGGGGGTTCGCACCGGGGAGCTGTTTTTT
>TRBJ1-1|many|NA|TRBV29-1
CSVARAEAFF
TGCAGCGTTGCAAGGGCTGAAGCTTTCTTT
>TRBJ2-1|many|NA|TRBV15
CATSTPGGPGNEQFF
TGTGCCACCAGCACCCCCGGGGGGCCGGGAAATGAGCAGTTCTTC
>TRBJ2-5|few|TRBD1|TRBV11-2
CASSPWTGGGETQYF
TGTGCCAGCAGCCCCTGGACAGGGGGCGGAGAGACCCAGTACTTC
>TRBJ2-7|few|TRBD2|TRBV9
CASSVGGGSEQYF
TGTGCCAGCAGCGTAGGGGGAGGGAGCGAGCAGTACTTC
>TRBJ2-1|many|NA|TRBV15
CATSRERPGPWVEQFF
TGTGCCACCAGCAGAGAACGACCGGGACCCTGGGTCGAGCAGTTCTTC
>TRBJ2-7|many|NA|TRBV28
CASSALRTPSREQYF
TGTGCCAGCAGTGCCTTAAGGACTCCCTCGAGGGAGCAGTACTTC
>TRBJ2-3|NA|TRBD2|TRBV7-2
CASSFPGLAGGRDTQYF
TGTGCCAGCAGCTTCCCCGGACTAGCGGGGGGCCGAGATACGCAGTATTTT
>TRBJ2-7|few|TRBD1|TRBV6-5
CASSYSTGTASYEQYF
TGTGCCAGCAGTTACTCAACCGGGACAGCCTCCTACGAGCAGTACTTC
>TRBJ2-7|many|TRBD2|TRBV20-1
CSAIGLAGSSYEQYF
TGCAGTGCTATAGGACTAGCGGGGAGCTCCTACGAGCAGTACTTC
>TRBJ2-1|NA|TRBD1|TRBV2
CATKDRASDEQFF
TGTGCCACCAAGGACAGGGCTAGCGATGAGCAGTTCTTC
>TRBJ2-2|few|NA|TRBV7-2
CASSALPGELFF
TGTGCCAGCAGCGCCCTCCCTGGGGAGCTGTTTTTT
>TRBJ2-3|NA|NA|TRBV6-5
CASSYGVTTDTQYF
TGTGCCAGCAGTTACGGCGTTACCACAGATACGCAGTATTTT
>TRBJ2-5|few|TRBD2|TRBV29-1
CSVAGGERETQYF
TGCAGCGTTGCGGGGGGGGAAAGGGAGACCCAGTACTTC
>TRBJ1-4|few|NA|TRBV29-1
CSAVSALNEKLFF
TGCAGCGCGGTGTCAGCTCTTAATGAAAAACTGTTTTTT
>TRBJ1-1|NA|NA|TRBV30
CAWSPLRGGRTEAFF
TGTGCCTGGAGTCCTTTGCGAGGGGGGAGGACTGAAGCTTTCTTT
>TRBJ2-5|many|TRBD2|TRBV11-2
CASIGGGETQYF
TGTGCCAGCATAGGCGGGGGAGAGACCCAGTACTTC
>TRBJ1-4|NA|NA|TRBV11-2
CASSRGVSGSNEKLFF
TGTGCCAGCAGCCGCGGGGTGAGCGGGAGTAATGAAAAACTGTTTTTT
>TRBJ2-4|few|NA|TRBV7-9
CASSPTSSLAKNIQYF
TGTGCCAGCAGTCCTACCAGTAGTCTAGCCAAAAACATTCAGTACTTC
>TRBJ1-5|few|NA|TRBV20-1
CSARVGVTGFYSNQPQHF
TGCAGTGCTAGAGTTGGAGTGACAGGTTTTTATAGCAATCAGCCCCAGCATTTT
>TRBJ2-1|few|NA|TRBV28
CASSLSLVRHNEQFF
TGTGCCAGCAGTTTGAGCCTGGTTAGGCACAATGAGCAGTTCTTC
>TRBJ2-3|many|TRBD2|TRBV6-5
CASSYDSGAYTDTQYF
TGTGCCAGCAGTTACGATAGCGGGGCGTACACAGATACGCAGTATTTT
>TRBJ2-3|many|TRBD2|TRBV4-3
CASSLSGTTTDTQYF
TGCGCCAGCAGCCTTTCCGGGACTACCACAGATACGCAGTATTTT
>TRBJ2-1|NA|NA|TRBV7-6
CASSPLNTQFF
TGTGCCAGCAGCCCACTGAATACGCAGTTCTTC
>TRBJ1-2|few|TRBD1|TRBV6-1
CASSRRDSYGYTF
TGTGCCAGCAGCCGCCGGGACAGCTATGGCTACACCTTC
>TRBJ1-3|NA|TRBD1|TRBV20-1
CSARDSGQGPGNTIYF
TGCAGTGCTAGAGATTCGGGACAGGGACCTGGAAACACCATATATTTT
>TRBJ1-1|NA|NA|TRBV29-1
CSYHTEAFF
TGCAGCTACCACACTGAAGCTTTCTTT
>TRBJ2-6|once|NA|TRBV20-1
CSASPGRSGANVVTF
TGCAGTGCATCCCCAGGACGCTCTGGGGCCAACGTCGTGACTTTC
>TRBJ2-1|NA|NA|TRBV12-3/TRBV12-4
CASSGLFGEQFF
TGTGCCAGCAGCGGTCTGTTTGGTGAGCAGTTCTTC
>TRBJ2-3|many|NA|TRBV6-6
CASSFNTENTQYF
TGTGCCAGCAGTTTCAACACTGAAAATACGCAGTATTTT
>TRBJ2-2|NA|TRBD2|TRBV29-1
CSADPGGGTGELFF
TGCAGCGCTGATCCGGGGGGAGGCACCGGGGAGCTGTTTTTT
>TRBJ1-3|NA|NA|TRBV3-1
CASSQRFRNTIYF
TGTGCCAGCAGCCAAAGATTTAGGAACACCATATATTTT
>TRBJ1-2|few|NA|TRBV12-3/TRBV12-4
CASSSAGGFYGYTF
TGTGCCAGCAGTTCCGCGGGAGGGTTCTATGGCTACACCTTC
>TRBJ2-7|NA|TRBD1|TRBV6-2/TRBV6-3
CASSYTGQGYEQYF
TGTGCCAGCAGTTACACCGGACAGGGATACGAGCAGTACTTC
>TRBJ2-1|many|NA|TRBV3-1
CASSQDTSSYNEQFF
TGTGCCAGCAGCCAAGATACTAGCTCCTACAATGAGCAGTTCTTC
>TRBJ2-7|NA|TRBD1|TRBV7-2
CASSQSTGTGEYEQYF
TGTGCCAGCAGCCAGTCAACCGGGACAGGGGAGTACGAGCAGTACTTC
>TRBJ2-1|many|NA|TRBV25-1
CASSVDSYYNEQFF
TGTGCCAGCAGTGTCGATAGTTATTACAATGAGCAGTTCTTC